What follows describes a single T cell receptor beta chain. As yet, its antigen is unknown. A read error may produce the germline difference seen at one junction end. Caucasian individuals from Russia who were healthy and aged roughly 6 to 95 acted as donors. The second PCR ran roughly 6 to 11 cycles with a sample-barcoded 5' primer and J-beta primers. In TCRdb, the 5' RACE reads were re-called with MiXCR into one record per CDR3 protein. The sample lists over a million distinct CDR3 sequences; 35% to 45% were seen once. The germline V gene has CDR1 SGHTA and CDR2 FQGNSA. The CDR3 covers 15 residues. This sample stems from a study of blood T cells in healthy people across ages. Study results and limitations: Unsorted PBMCs prevented conclusive naive versus antigen-experienced comparison. TCR beta diversity correlated strongly with naive T cell percentage. One million T cells yielded diversity estimates that were considered underestimates.

Sequenced: blood. The chain combines TRBV7-2 with TRBJ2-5; D might be TRBD1 (5 bases). The clonotype comes from a woman aged 18-29 years in good health. This CDR3 reads CARSFGAVVFETQYF. CDR3 DNA: TGTGCCAGGAGCTTTGGGGCGGTTGTCTTTGAGACCCAGTACTTC.